The 20 T cell receptor delta chains listed next were all sequenced from one sample in a study of gamma-delta T cells after stem cell transplantation. TCRdb reran clone calling via CATT on the RT-PCR reads. The profile shows about 2,400 delta-chain clones, around 5.2% of them singletons. Sequenced sample: gamma-delta T cells. Receptors were obtained from a human donor. It is not recorded whose cells these are; they may come from a transplant donor.

Comment on this clone: A read error is the likely source, as a far larger clone sits one nucleotide away. No DNA is shown, since the ends of the CDR3 on it are uncertain; the CDR3 is the one TCRdb lists. V usage is TRDV2 and J usage is TRDJ1; TRDD3 was called by the table and not checked on the DNA. Including both end residues, the CDR3 is 26 amino acids long. Looked up from germline, CDR1 is GEAIGNYY and CDR2 is EKD. CDR3 sequence reads: CACDRLGTQTPISSSLANVNADKLIF.

As for this clone: It may be a read error: a sequence one base away is much more abundant. The chain recombines TRDV2 with TRDJ1, with 11 bases matching TRDD3. CDR1 is GEAIGNYY, CDR2 EKD, per germline. This CDR3 is 15 amino acids long. Written as DNA, the CDR3 is TGTGCCCGTGACGGACTGGGGGATAGGACCGATAAACTCATCTTT. Translated: CARDGLGDRTDKLIF.

This clone was observed a handful of times. This sequence joins TRDV2 and TRDJ1, with 9 bases identical to TRDD3. Germline V gene sequence: CDR1 GEAIGNYY, CDR2 EKD. Germline trimming cut 7 bases from V and 0 bases from J; bases unmatched to any gene: 20. This CDR3 comprises 19 residues. The CDR3 nucleotides are TGTGCCTGCGACTCCTTAACTGGGGGACGAAACACGCACACCGATAAACTCATCTTT. Its translation is CACDSLTGGRNTHTDKLIF.

A few counts support this clone. One end of the junction is discordant with germline, which a read error may explain. J is TRDJ3 and V is TRDV2; 8 nucleotides match TRDD3. The CDR3 is 22 amino acids. The germline CDR1 and CDR2 sequences are GEAIGNYY and EKD. The CDR3 reads CACDTAIQGGIADSWGTRQMFF. Written as DNA, the CDR3 is TGTGCCTGTGACACCGCGATACAAGGGGGGATAGCAGACTCCTGGGGCACCCGACAGATGTTTTTC.

This clone rates as medium-sized (0.01 to 0.1%). The chain couples TRDV2 to TRDJ3; 13 nucleotides line up with TRDD3. This CDR3 contains 20 residues. V lost 3 bases to trimming and J lost 0 bases; unmatched junction nucleotides: 7. Germline assignment: CDR1 GEAIGNYY and CDR2 EKD. The DNA for the CDR3 is TGTGCCTGTGACTCCTTACTGGGGGATACGAGCTCCTGGGACACCCGACAGATGTTTTTC. Its protein product is CACDSLLGDTSSWDTRQMFF.

This clone turned up a few times. This likely traces to a read error, being one base from a far larger clone. This rearrangement joins TRDV2 to TRDJ1, with D tentatively TRDD3 (5 bases). The CDR3 is made up of 14 amino acids. Per germline, CDR1 GEAIGNYY and CDR2 EKD. The V gene lost 0 bases and the J gene lost 4 bases, with 11 bases spanning the gap. This CDR3 is CACDTLVGSDKLIF. As DNA, the CDR3 is TGTGCCTGTGACACCCTGGTGGGGAGCGATAAACTCATCTTT.

In its sample, this clone is medium-sized. The chain couples TRDV2 to TRDJ1; 10 nucleotides match TRDD3. The CDR3 contains 18 residues. CDR1 and CDR2 from the germline V gene are GEAIGNYY and EKD. Trimming removed 1 base from V and 0 bases from J; junction bases left unmatched: 10. The CDR3 sequence: CACDTLFNTGGYTDKLIF. CDR3 sequence (DNA): TGTGCCTGTGACACTCTCTTCAATACTGGGGGATACACCGATAAACTCATCTTT.

In the case of this clone: The protein TCRdb lists belongs to a much larger clone and differs from this DNA's translation at residue 9, which points to a read error; the protein shown is made from the DNA. The sample contains more than one DNA sequence encoding this CDR3. V gene TRDV2 combines with J gene TRDJ1, with 7 bases that match TRDD3. CDR3 length equals 17 residues. Germline CDR1 reads GEAIGNYY; CDR2 reads EKD. V lost 0 bases and J lost 0; bases outside the gene matches: 9. CDR3 in amino acids: CACDTIGGHANTDKLIF. The DNA for the CDR3 is TGTGCCTGTGACACCATTGGGGGACACGCCAACACCGATAAACTCATCTTT.

Details on this clone: A read error may explain this, as a much larger clone is one base away. In the same sample, other DNA sequences code for this CDR3. The CDR3 spells CACDSVLGLQLDDKLIF. CDR3 in DNA: TGTGCCTGTGATTCCGTACTGGGGCTACAGCTAGACGATAAACTCATCTTT. This chain connects TRDV2 to TRDJ1, with 7 bases fitting TRDD3. Germline CDR1 GEAIGNYY, CDR2 EKD. The ends lost 4 bases at V and 4 bases at J; junction bases unmatched: 17. The CDR3 extends over 17 amino acids.

This clone is medium-sized (0.01 to 0.1%) within its sample. This chain connects TRDV2 to TRDJ1; TRDD3 aligns across 9 bases. After removal of 1 base from V and 5 bases from J, the junction contained 7 bases not matched to a gene. In germline, CDR1 is GEAIGNYY, CDR2 EKD. This CDR3 is 15 amino acids long. Here the CDR3 reads CACDTVGDRTDKLIF. The CDR3 DNA is TGTGCCTGTGACACGGTGGGGGATAGAACTGATAAACTCATCTTT.

Within the sample, this clone is medium-sized (0.01 to 0.1%). The gene calls are TRDV2 and TRDJ1, with TRDD3 identical over 8 bases. V gave up 0 bases and J gave up 9 bases; unmatched junction bases: 17. Germline assignment: CDR1 GEAIGNYY and CDR2 EKD. The CDR3 is 17 residues long. CDR3 residues: CACDTVELGDTPPQLIF. CDR3 coding DNA: TGTGCCTGTGACACCGTAGAGCTGGGGGACACTCCCCCGCAACTCATCTTT.

This clone has just a few counts. Other DNA sequences within the sample encode an identical CDR3. The chain employs TRDV2 and TRDJ1, with D possibly being TRDD3 (6 bases). V lost 0 bases and J lost 4, with 17 bases in between. The length of the CDR3 is 16 residues. CDR1 GEAIGNYY and CDR2 EKD come from the germline V gene. As DNA, the CDR3 is TGTGCCTGTGACACCGTCGGGGGAATTGATAACGATAAACTCATCTTT. This gives the protein CACDTVGGIDNDKLIF.

This clone was seen only a few times. The rearrangement links TRDV2 to TRDJ1; 8 positions agree with TRDD3. J lost 4 bases, V lost 2 bases, and 8 bases had no gene match. CDR3 length: 15 amino acids. Germline-derived CDR1 and CDR2 are GEAIGNYY and EKD. For the CDR3, the DNA is TGTGCCTGTGACAGTCTGGGGGAACTCATCGATAAACTCATCTTT. This codes for CACDSLGELIDKLIF.

Of note for this clone: This DNA's translation differs at residue 4 from TCRdb's protein, which comes from a much larger clone; a read error is likely, and the protein shown is translated from the DNA. The rearrangement uses TRDV2 and TRDJ3, with 9 bases fitting TRDD3. J was trimmed by 2 bases and V by 5 bases; bases with no gene match: 15. Germline V gene data show CDR1 as GEAIGNYY and CDR2 as EKD. The CDR3 is 20 residues long. In nucleotides, the CDR3 is TGTGCCTGTGGCCCCGCGGGGCTGGGGGATTTAACCTGGGACACCCGACAGATGTTTTTC. Its protein is CACGPAGLGDLTWDTRQMFF.

This clone counts as medium-sized. This specimen includes other DNA sequences encoding the same CDR3. The chain employs TRDV2 and TRDJ3; 11 nucleotides line up with TRDD3. Trimming took 0 bases from V and 5 from J; bases not matched to a gene: 14. Germline V lookup: CDR1 GEAIGNYY, CDR2 EKD. The CDR3 is 21 amino acids. CDR3 nucleotides: TGTGCCTGTGACACCGGCGGAATGGGGGATACGCGGGGTCGGGACACCCGACAGATGTTTTTC. Translating it yields CACDTGGMGDTRGRDTRQMFF.

Notes on this clone: The protein TCRdb lists belongs to a much larger clone and differs from this DNA's translation at residue 12, which points to a read error; the protein shown is made from the DNA. This sequence joins TRDV2 and TRDJ3; D may be TRDD3 (5 bases). Germline V CDR1 and CDR2: GEAIGNYY, EKD. This CDR3 has 17 amino acids. The CDR3 DNA reads as TGTGCCTGTGACCCCCTAACCAGCTCCTGGGACGCCCGACAGATGTTTTTC. Translating gives CACDPLTSSWDARQMFF.

Relative to its sample, this clone is medium-sized (0.01 to 0.1%). Distinct nucleotide sequences in the sample also encode this CDR3. The V gene is TRDV2, the J gene TRDJ1; no firm D call. This CDR3 contains 15 residues. With 0 bases removed from V and 0 bases from J, the gap between germline ends came to 10 bases. The germline CDR1 and CDR2 sequences are GEAIGNYY and EKD. The CDR3 reads CACDTVGRYTDKLIF. CDR3 in DNA: TGTGCCTGTGACACCGTGGGTCGGTACACCGATAAACTCATCTTT.

The sample holds a few counts of this clone. A far bigger clonotype differs at one base, so this is likely a read error. Within the sample, other DNA sequences also encode this same CDR3. The chain is built from TRDV2 and TRDJ3; tentative D call: TRDD3 (5 bases). The CDR3 totals 17 residues. From germline, CDR1 is GEAIGNYY and CDR2 EKD. CDR3 amino acids: CACDPLTSSWDTRQMFF. For the CDR3, the DNA is TGTGCCTGTGACCCCCTAACCAGCTCCTGGGATACCCGACAGATGTTTTTC.

This clone was detected only a few times. The TCRdb protein comes from a much larger clone and disagrees with this DNA's translation at residue 9, likely due to a read error; the protein given here is derived from the DNA. The V call is TRDV2, the J call TRDJ1, with D possibly TRDD3 on 6 matching bases. The length of the CDR3 is 16 residues. V lost 0 bases and J 2 bases, leaving 15 bases between the germline ends. Per the germline V gene, CDR1 is GEAIGNYY and CDR2 is EKD. The CDR3: CACDTVGGTGTDKLIF. CDR3 coding DNA: TGTGCCTGTGACACCGTCGGGGGAACGGGAACCGATAAACTCATCTTT.

This clone was picked up a small number of times. Given a much more abundant clone one base away, this may be a read error. The V gene is TRDV2, the J gene TRDJ1; 7 bases map to TRDD3. The CDR3 has 17 residues. V lost 4 bases, J lost 4 bases, and 17 bases stayed unmatched. The germline V gene encodes CDR1 GEAIGNYY and CDR2 EKD. CDR3 coding DNA: TGTGCCTGTGAATCCGTACTGGGGCTACAGCTGGACGATAAACTCATCTTT. It specifies CACESVLGLQLDDKLIF.